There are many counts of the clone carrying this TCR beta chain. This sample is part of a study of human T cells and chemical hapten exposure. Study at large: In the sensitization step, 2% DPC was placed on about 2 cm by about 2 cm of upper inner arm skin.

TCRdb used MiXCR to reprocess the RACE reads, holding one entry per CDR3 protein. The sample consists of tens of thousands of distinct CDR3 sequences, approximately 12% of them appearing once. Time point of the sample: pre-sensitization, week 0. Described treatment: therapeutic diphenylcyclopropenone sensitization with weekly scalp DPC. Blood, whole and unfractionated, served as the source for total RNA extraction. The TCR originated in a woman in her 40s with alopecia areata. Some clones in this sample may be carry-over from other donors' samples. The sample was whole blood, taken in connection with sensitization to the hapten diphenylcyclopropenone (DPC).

The CDR3 protein is CASGNSGGYNEQFF. In DNA, the CDR3 is TGCGCCAGCGGTAATAGCGGGGGTTACAATGAGCAGTTCTTC. The V call is TRBV4-1, the J call TRBJ2-1; 9 bases are a match to TRBD2. The V and J ends lost 8 bases and 4 bases, in that order; junction bases with no gene match: 6. CDR1 and CDR2 from the germline V gene are MGHRA and YSYEKL. The CDR3 totals 14 residues.